Below are 27 T cell receptor beta chains sequenced from a single sample in a study of long-term antiretroviral therapy in people with HIV. Sequencing relied on immunoSEQ assay v3.0, run at survey level. The method was immunoSEQ multiplex PCR; TCRdb's version includes in-frame clones alone and lacks a portion of them. The sample lists roughly 3,200 clones, 88% seen once, with about 4.5% in the top ten. The sequences come from unsorted PBMCs, collected 0.3 years after starting antiretroviral therapy. These receptors all come from a woman aged 45-65 years with HIV.

This chain connects TRBV7-3 to TRBJ1-1; tentatively, D is TRBD1 (5 bases). Germline values: CDR1 SGHTA, CDR2 FQGTGA. The V end lost 5 bases, the J end lost 4 bases, and 17 bases lay between the germline ends. CDR3 length equals 15 residues. The CDR3 DNA reads as TGTGCCAGCAGCGGTACGGGACTCTCGGGCACTGAAGCTTTCTTT. Translation: CASSGTGLSGTEAFF. Combining the CDR3 with reference TRBV7-3 and TRBJ1-1 gives the whole variable domain GAGVSQTPSNKVTEKGKYVELRCDPISGHTALYWYRQSLGQGPEFLIYFQGTGAADDSGLPNDRFFAVRPEGSVSTLKIQRTERGDSAVYLCASSGTGLSGTEAFFGQGTRLTVV.

The gene calls are TRBV2 and TRBJ1-1; the D is unclear. The CDR3 consists of 13 residues. V gave up 2 bases and J gave up 3 bases, with 7 bases separating them. Germline V CDR1 and CDR2: SNHLY, FYNNEI. CDR3 in DNA: TGTGCCAGCAGTGAAACCGGGGACACTGAAGCTTTCTTT. Translated, it gives CASSETGDTEAFF.

The genes are TRBV7-9 and TRBJ1-1; no firm D call. V was trimmed by 7 bases and J by 1 base, leaving 13 bases between them. The CDR3 runs 14 residues. Germline V gene sequence: CDR1 SEHNR, CDR2 FQNEAQ (reference sequence). The CDR3 reads CASNILAGNTEAFF. The CDR3 coding sequence is TGTGCCAGCAACATCCTGGCGGGGAACACTGAAGCTTTCTTT.

The chain links TRBV6-1 to TRBJ1-1, with a possible D match to TRBD1 (5 bases). This CDR3 spans 12 amino acids. Germline V lookup: CDR1 MNHNS, CDR2 SASEGT. V lost 3 bases, J lost 4 bases, and 6 bases lay in between. CDR3 sequence (DNA): TGTGCCAGCAGTGACAGGGCCACTGAAGCTTTCTTT. Its translation is CASSDRATEAFF.

The V gene is TRBV10-3, the J gene TRBJ1-1; D may be TRBD1 (6 bases). Germline lookup yields CDR1 ENHRY and CDR2 SYGVKD. The CDR3 has 10 residues. V lost 10 bases to trimming and J lost 4 bases, with 7 bases between them. CDR3 loop: CATRGTEAFF. The CDR3 DNA is TGTGCCACCAGGGGCACTGAAGCTTTCTTT.

This clone has only one observation. The rearrangement links TRBV19 to TRBJ1-6, with 9 bases that match TRBD1. With V trimmed by 6 bases and J by 9 bases, 12 bases remained unmatched. The germline gives CDR1 LNHDA, CDR2 SQIVND (reference sequence). This CDR3 spans 16 amino acids. The CDR3 sequence: CASSSGQGPIGSPLHF. CDR3 in DNA: TGTGCCAGTAGCTCGGGACAGGGCCCAATCGGTTCACCCCTCCACTTT.

The rearrangement joins TRBV15 to TRBJ1-5; a possible D gene is TRBD1 (6 bases). V lost 0 bases and J lost 4, with 10 bases in between. This CDR3 has 15 amino acids. The germline V gene encodes CDR1 LNHNV and CDR2 YYDKDF (reference sequence). The CDR3 bases are TGTGCCACCAGCAGAGAGGACAGTAGGAATCAGCCCCAGCATTTT. This gives the protein CATSREDSRNQPQHF.

The V and J genes are TRBV7-2 and TRBJ2-5; D call uncertain. Per the germline V gene, CDR1 is SGHTA and CDR2 is FQGNSA. V lost 3 bases to trimming and J lost 7 bases, with 9 bases between them. The length of the CDR3 is 12 residues. CDR3 DNA: TGTGCCAGCAGCTTTATGGGTCGGACCCAGTACTTC. It is translated as CASSFMGRTQYF.

V gene TRBV11-1 combines with J gene TRBJ2-7; 10 positions match TRBD2. The germline V gene encodes CDR1 SGHAT and CDR2 FQDESV (reference sequence). CDR3 size: 14 residues. After removal of 5 bases from V and 2 bases from J, the junction contained 3 bases not matched to a gene. CDR3 region: CASSPSGGTYEQYF. CDR3 DNA: TGTGCCAGCAGCCCTAGCGGGGGAACCTACGAGCAGTACTTC.

The chain couples TRBV19 to TRBJ2-3; 10 bases align to TRBD2. The junction had 4 bases not matched to a gene; V was cut back by 3 bases and J by 4 bases. From germline, CDR1 is LNHDA and CDR2 SQIVND (reference sequence). The CDR3 length is 15 residues. CDR3 DNA sequence: TGTGCCAGTAGTATGTTAGCGGGGGGCGCAGATACGCAGTATTTT. This gives the protein CASSMLAGGADTQYF.

This chain joins TRBV6-6 and TRBJ1-2; D is ambiguous. Germline CDR1 is MNHNY and CDR2 is SVGAGI (reference sequence). V lost 3 bases and J lost 3, with 11 bases in between. The CDR3 covers 14 residues. CDR3 protein: CASSYRDRYYGYTF. The CDR3 bases are TGTGCCAGCAGTTATCGTGACCGATACTATGGCTACACCTTC.

This rearrangement joins TRBV7-9 to TRBJ1-6; 9 nucleotides match TRBD1. Germline V gene data show CDR1 as SEHNR and CDR2 as FQNEAQ (reference sequence). The CDR3 covers 15 residues. Unmatched junction bases numbered 7, after V lost 0 bases and J lost 13 bases. This chain's CDR3 is CASSLAVGTGFPLHF. The CDR3 DNA reads as TGTGCCAGCAGCTTAGCCGTCGGGACAGGGTTCCCCCTCCACTTT.

V is TRBV5-4 and J is TRBJ2-5; 7 bases line up with TRBD2. This CDR3 region has 15 residues. The V and J ends lost 1 base and 2 bases, in that order; junction bases with no gene match: 5. The germline V gene has CDR1 SGHNT and CDR2 YYREEE (reference sequence). DNA of the CDR3: TGTGCCAGCAGCTTGAGGGGACTATTTCAAGAGACCCAGTACTTC. Protein sequence: CASSLRGLFQETQYF.

The rearrangement uses TRBV7-6 and TRBJ2-3; D might be TRBD2 (6 bases). Trimming removed 5 bases from V and 1 base from J, with 13 bases in between. This CDR3 contains 15 residues. Germline loops: CDR1 SGHVS, CDR2 FNYEAQ. The CDR3 protein is CASSPLTGGTDTQYF. CDR3 sequence (DNA): TGTGCCAGCAGCCCCCTTACGGGGGGCACAGATACGCAGTATTTT.

V gene TRBV6-6 combines with J gene TRBJ2-7, with D hard to call. Trimming pared 6 bases from V and 3 bases from J, leaving 12 bases between. The CDR3 covers 13 residues. Looked up from germline, CDR1 is MNHNY and CDR2 is SVGAGI (reference sequence). The CDR3 spells CASSPGPFYEQYF. DNA for the CDR3: TGTGCCAGCAGCCCCGGACCCTTCTACGAGCAGTACTTC.

The rearrangement uses TRBV2 and TRBJ2-7, with D possibly being TRBD1 (6 bases). The CDR3 contains 12 residues. CDR1 and CDR2 from the germline V gene are SNHLY and FYNNEI. V was pared by 7 bases and J by 7 bases, with 14 bases between. CDR3 DNA sequence: TGTGCCAGCACCACCGACAGGCCGGAGCAGTACTTC. This translates into CASTTDRPEQYF.

The chain uses TRBV5-1 and TRBJ2-7; D is unclear. Germline values: CDR1 SGHRS, CDR2 YFSETQ. The CDR3 is made up of 15 amino acids. Trimming took 1 base from V and 4 from J, leaving 15 bases between them. This CDR3 is CASSLHPQPAYEQYF. In nucleotides, the CDR3 is TGCGCCAGCAGCTTGCATCCCCAACCGGCTTACGAGCAGTACTTC.

The chain has TRBV11-3 and TRBJ2-7; D possibly uses TRBD1 or TRBD2 (5 bases each). The V gene lost 4 bases and the J gene lost 3 bases, with 22 bases spanning the gap. CDR1 is SGHNT, CDR2 YENEEA, per germline. This CDR3 spans 17 amino acids. CDR3 residues: CASSCKQMGVIVYEQYF. The CDR3 region has the DNA TGTGCCAGCAGCTGCAAACAAATGGGGGTCATAGTCTACGAGCAGTACTTC.

This sequence joins TRBV6-5 and TRBJ2-5; possibly TRBD1 for D (5 bases). V was shortened by 2 bases and J by 2 bases, with 12 bases between the two germline ends. This CDR3 comprises 15 residues. Germline V lookup: CDR1 MNHEY, CDR2 SVGAGI. CDR3 DNA sequence: TGTGCCAGCAGTTACCGGGCAGGGTCACAAGAGACCCAGTACTTC. It codes for CASSYRAGSQETQYF.

The genes are TRBV7-9 and TRBJ2-7, with TRBD2 matching 14 bases. The CDR3 spans 15 residues. The V segment lost 3 bases and the J segment 3 bases; nucleotides outside the gene matches: 1. Germline CDR1 reads SEHNR; CDR2 reads FQNEAQ (reference sequence). This CDR3 reads CASSFGTSGGYEQYF. The CDR3 DNA follows: TGTGCCAGCAGCTTTGGGACTAGCGGGGGCTACGAGCAGTACTTC.

The chain's CDR3 is CASSWGQGVTEAFF. CDR3 bases: TGTGCCAGTAGCTGGGGACAGGGTGTAACTGAAGCTTTCTTT. The J gene is TRBJ1-1, the V gene TRBV19; 9 positions match TRBD1. Trimming removed 6 bases from V and 5 bases from J; junction bases left unmatched: 7. This CDR3 is 14 amino acids long. CDR1 LNHDA and CDR2 SQIVND come from the germline V gene (reference sequence).

The V call is TRBV5-1, the J call TRBJ2-5; D is possibly TRBD2 (6 bases). From germline, CDR1 is SGHRS and CDR2 YFSETQ. V shed 3 bases and J shed 2 bases, with 14 bases lying between them. This CDR3 is 15 amino acids long. The CDR3 DNA is TGCGCCAGCAGCTCGATGGGTCGGGGGCAAGAGACCCAGTACTTC. Protein product: CASSSMGRGQETQYF.

The chain is built from TRBV7-2 and TRBJ2-7; 13 bases align to TRBD2. Germline CDR1 reads SGHTA; CDR2 reads FQGNSA. J lost 11 bases, V lost 4 bases, and 8 bases had no gene match. The CDR3 length is 14 residues. CDR3 sequence: CASSYAGTSGTEYF. The CDR3 DNA reads as TGTGCCAGCAGCTACGCCGGGACTAGCGGGACAGAGTACTTC. Combining the CDR3 with reference TRBV7-2 and TRBJ2-7 gives the whole variable domain GAGVSQSPSNKVTEKGKDVELRCDPISGHTALYWYRQSLGQGLEFLIYFQGNSAPDKSGLPSDRFSAERTGGSVSTLTIQRTQQEDSAVYLCASSYAGTSGTEYFGPGTRLTVT.

This sequence joins TRBV19 and TRBJ1-2, with unresolved D. Trimming left V 5 bases short and J 0 bases short, with 7 bases between. The CDR3 has 13 residues. The V gene's germline CDR1 is LNHDA and CDR2 SQIVND (reference sequence). The CDR3 sequence is CASSPKSNYGYTF. The DNA of the CDR3 is TGTGCCAGTAGTCCGAAATCTAACTATGGCTACACCTTC. The full variable domain, in which reference TRBV19 and TRBJ1-2 provide the parts outside the CDR3, is DGGITQSPKYLFRKEGQNVTLSCEQNLNHDAMYWYRQDPGQGLRLIYYSQIVNDFQKGDIAEGYSVSREKKESFPLTVTSAQKNPTAFYLCASSPKSNYGYTFGSGTRLTVV.

The table lists this clone with a count of one. V and J are TRBV5-1 and TRBJ2-5, with TRBD1 matching over 9 bases. Germline V CDR1 and CDR2: SGHRS, YFSETQ. The CDR3 runs to 15 residues. The J segment lost 9 bases and the V segment lost 0 bases, leaving 9 bases of the junction unmatched. The CDR3 sequence: CASSLGDRVVGAQYF. The DNA for the CDR3 is TGCGCCAGCAGCTTGGGGGACAGGGTCGTGGGGGCCCAGTACTTC.

The gene calls are TRBV5-1 and TRBJ2-7, with D maybe TRBD1 (6 bases). This CDR3 is 15 amino acids long. Per germline, CDR1 SGHRS and CDR2 YFSETQ. Trimming left V 0 bases short and J 4 bases short, with 14 bases between. The CDR3 sequence is CASSLVGQGPYEQYF. The CDR3 region has the DNA TGCGCCAGCAGCTTGGTCGGGCAGGGGCCTTACGAGCAGTACTTC.

This clone was seen more than once but under ten times. This chain uses TRBV7-3 with TRBJ1-5, with TRBD1 as a possible D gene (6 bases). Between the trimmed V and J ends, which lost 5 bases and 0 bases, there was a span of 20 bases. This CDR3 has 18 amino acids. CDR1 is SGHTA, CDR2 FQGTGA, per germline. CDR3 bases: TGTGCCAGCAGCCAGAGGGACAAGGCCCTTTATAGCAATCAGCCCCAGCATTTT. Its protein is CASSQRDKALYSNQPQHF.